The 3 T cell receptor beta chains reported below all come from one sample, sequenced in a study of OX40 agonist ivuxolimab in advanced cancers. Profiling relied on immunoSEQ multiplex PCR, and the TCRdb table lists in-frame clones only, not all of them. The sample yields 85,000 to 90,000 clones, 80% to 95% seen once. Sequences were derived from CD4+ or CD8+ T cells sorted from blood, sampled in a trial of the OX40 agonist ivuxolimab. The origin of the receptors is an adult with an advanced solid tumor such as melanoma, head and neck, liver or kidney cancer.

V usage is TRBV7-2 and J usage is TRBJ2-1; D possibly uses TRBD1 or TRBD2 (5 bases each). The V end lost 3 bases, the J end lost 0 bases, and 9 bases lay between the germline ends. The CDR3 extends over 15 amino acids. Per the germline V gene, CDR1 is SGHTA and CDR2 is FQGNSA. The CDR3 DNA is TGTGCCAGCAGCTTTGGGGGAGACTCCTACAATGAGCAGTTCTTC. It specifies CASSFGGDSYNEQFF.

This clone was seen a handful of times. This chain uses TRBV5-1 with TRBJ2-4; 16 bases map to TRBD2. This CDR3 is 17 amino acids long. Germline assignment: CDR1 SGHRS and CDR2 YFSETQ. V dropped 4 bases and J dropped 7; count of bases not matched to a gene: 8. The CDR3 spells CASSPLGTSGRGNIQYF. CDR3 sequence (DNA): TGCGCCAGCAGCCCGTTAGGGACTAGCGGGAGGGGGAACATTCAGTACTTC.

This chain connects TRBV6-1 to TRBJ2-5; D perhaps matches TRBD1 (6 bases). CDR1 and CDR2 from the germline V gene are MNHNS and SASEGT. The CDR3 has 14 residues. The V gene lost 6 bases and the J gene lost 2 bases, with 13 bases spanning the gap. CDR3 protein: CASSAGRGQETQYF. The CDR3 DNA follows: TGTGCCAGCAGCGCCGGAAGGGGGCAAGAGACCCAGTACTTC.